The 26 T cell receptor beta chains below come from one sample, sequenced in a study of T cells in Graves' hyperthyroidism and ophthalmopathy. The CDR3 regions of TCR beta were amplified from RNA transcripts. Carried out on the TCR CDR3, a first-round RT-PCR used the HTBI primer set. Via MiXCR, TCRdb re-called the multiplex PCR reads, giving one row per CDR3 protein. The sample carries hundreds of thousands of distinct CDR3 sequences, more than 11% recorded once. Source material: blood. These receptors came from a woman aged 25 to 45 with Graves' hyperthyroidism that later progressed to Graves' ophthalmopathy.

This clonotype was seen just once. The chain employs TRBV19 and TRBJ2-3, with a possible D match to TRBD2 (8 bases). The CDR3 spans 12 residues. The germline gives CDR1 LNHDA, CDR2 SQIVND (reference sequence). Trimming shortened V by 10 bases and J by 4 bases, and 12 bases separated the two germline ends. The CDR3 nucleotides read TGTGCCACGGGAGGGGGCGCAGATACGCAGTATTTT. The encoded protein is CATGGGADTQYF.

The rearrangement links TRBV28 to TRBJ2-1, with 7 bases lining up with TRBD1. The V gene's germline CDR1 is MDHEN and CDR2 SYDVKM. V was clipped by 3 bases and J by 5 bases; unmatched bases: 10. The length of the CDR3 is 16 residues. CDR3 DNA: TGTGCCAGCAGTTTTCCCCTTTGGGGACAGAACAATGAGCAGTTCTTC. It specifies CASSFPLWGQNNEQFF.

This clonotype was seen at least ten times. Here the CDR3 reads CASSLVGDFLSGANVLTF. CDR3 nucleotide sequence: TGTGCCAGCAGCTTGGTTGGGGATTTCCTCTCTGGGGCCAACGTCCTGACTTTC. The chain carries TRBV5-8 and TRBJ2-6, with unresolved D. Germline values: CDR1 SGHTS, CDR2 YDEGEE. This CDR3 is built from 18 residues. V lost 0 bases and J lost 0, with 13 bases in between.

J is TRBJ1-3 and V is TRBV5-1, with D possibly being TRBD1 (6 bases). V was clipped by 6 bases and J by 0 bases, with 16 bases between them. The CDR3 length is 16 residues. From germline, CDR1 is SGHRS and CDR2 YFSETQ. The CDR3 sequence: CASKPGHPSSGNTIYF. Here the CDR3 DNA reads TGCGCCAGCAAACCGGGACACCCGAGCTCTGGAAACACCATATATTTT. Using reference TRBV5-1 and TRBJ1-3 for the parts outside the CDR3, the full variable domain is KAGVTQTPRYLIKTRGQQVTLSCSPISGHRSVSWYQQTPGQGLQFLFEYFSETQRNKGNFPGRFSGRQFSNSRSEMNVSTLELGDSALYLCASKPGHPSSGNTIYFGEGSWLTVV.

There are a few counts of this clonotype. The chain uses TRBV2 and TRBJ2-1; D is uncertain. Trimming pared 3 bases from V and 2 bases from J, leaving 11 bases between. Germline values: CDR1 SNHLY, CDR2 FYNNEI. The CDR3 consists of 15 residues. CDR3 region: CASSEDHLPYNEQFF. CDR3 DNA sequence: TGTGCCAGCAGTGAGGACCACCTCCCCTACAATGAGCAGTTCTTC.

This clonotype has a handful of counts. The rearrangement links TRBV3-1 to TRBJ1-1; 11 bases map to TRBD1. This CDR3 has 16 residues. V was pared by 5 bases and J by 4 bases, with 9 bases of the junction left unmatched. CDR1 is LGHDT, CDR2 YNNKEL, per germline (reference sequence). The CDR3 sequence is CASSFRTGGAGTEAFF. The CDR3 nucleotides are TGTGCCAGCAGCTTCCGGACAGGGGGCGCCGGCACTGAAGCTTTCTTT.

In this sample, this clonotype turned up many times. CDR3 in amino acids: CASSPSSVLREYTDTQYF. In DNA, the CDR3 is TGTGCCAGCTCACCATCCTCTGTGTTACGGGAGTACACAGATACGCAGTATTTT. V gene TRBV18 combines with J gene TRBJ2-3; a possible D gene is TRBD2 (6 bases). The germline V gene has CDR1 KGHSH and CDR2 LQKENI. Deletions cut 2 bases from V and 2 bases from J, with 20 bases between. The CDR3 has 18 residues.

The sample holds many counts of this clonotype. The chain recombines TRBV10-3 with TRBJ2-2; 7 bases align to TRBD1. V lost 4 bases to trimming and J lost 1 base; unmatched junction nucleotides: 6. Germline assignment: CDR1 ENHRY and CDR2 SYGVKD. The CDR3 length is 16 residues. The CDR3 sequence is CAISGQGTENTGELFF. The CDR3, as DNA: TGTGCCATCAGTGGGCAAGGGACAGAGAACACCGGGGAGCTGTTTTTT.

In its sample, this clonotype was seen many times. The chain combines TRBV12-3 or TRBV12-4 with TRBJ1-1; 7 bases match TRBD1. This CDR3 has 17 amino acids. Losses at the gene ends were 5 bases for V and 0 bases for J; bases not matched to a gene: 12. The CDR3 nucleotides are TGTGCCAGCAGTCCATGGGACAGAGGACACATGAACACTGAAGCTTTCTTT. It encodes CASSPWDRGHMNTEAFF.

The chain is built from TRBV7-6 and TRBJ2-7; 8 nucleotides agree with TRBD2. Germline V gene lookup returns CDR1 SGHVS and CDR2 FNYEAQ. The CDR3 is made up of 14 amino acids. J was trimmed by 2 bases and V by 3 bases; bases with no gene match: 3. For the CDR3, the DNA is TGTGCCAGCAGCTTGACTAGCGTAACCTACGAGCAGTACTTC. Protein product: CASSLTSVTYEQYF.

This clonotype was counted at least ten times. The gene calls are TRBV30 and TRBJ2-1, with TRBD2 matching 8 bases. Germline V CDR1 and CDR2: GTSNPN, SVGIG (reference sequence). The CDR3 is 14 residues long. The ends lost 1 base at V and 9 bases at J; junction bases unmatched: 8. The CDR3 nucleotides are TGTGCCTGGAGTGGAGCGGGAGATTTGGGTGAGCAGTTCTTC. Translating gives CAWSGAGDLGEQFF.

This clonotype has ten or more counts. The V call is TRBV12-3 or TRBV12-4, the J call TRBJ1-2, with unresolved D. The CDR3 has 14 amino acids. The V end was cut by 5 bases, the J end by 4 bases, with 14 bases between. CDR3 protein: CASSVQFGRYGYTF. The CDR3, as DNA: TGTGCCAGCAGTGTCCAGTTTGGCCGCTATGGCTACACCTTC.

This chain joins TRBV6-2 or TRBV6-3 and TRBJ2-3; perhaps TRBD2 as D (6 bases). The CDR3 has 15 amino acids. Germline CDR1 reads MNHEY; CDR2 reads SVGEGT. The V end lost 5 bases, the J end lost 3 bases, and 15 bases lay between the germline ends. The CDR3 loop is CASSGRGGMTDTQYF. Written as DNA, the CDR3 is TGTGCCAGCAGTGGCCGTGGAGGGATGACAGATACGCAGTATTTT.

This clonotype was counted ten times or more. This chain uses TRBV20-1 with TRBJ2-3, with 13 bases matching TRBD2. The CDR3 has 15 residues. V gave up 6 bases and J gave up 6 bases; unmatched junction bases: 9. Germline CDR1 is DFQATT and CDR2 is SNEGSKA (reference sequence). CDR3 sequence: CSASTSGGGVDTQYF. CDR3 DNA: TGCAGTGCGAGTACTAGCGGGGGGGGAGTGGATACGCAGTATTTT.

The table lists this clonotype with many counts. V usage is TRBV7-8 and J usage is TRBJ2-5; 10 positions agree with TRBD1. This CDR3 comprises 16 residues. Germline assignment: CDR1 SGHVS and CDR2 FQNEAQ. The J segment lost 4 bases and the V segment lost 5 bases, leaving 10 bases of the junction unmatched. The CDR3 DNA sequence: TGTGCCAGCAGCATAGGCGGGACAGGGGTACGAGAGACCCAGTACTTC. Amino acids: CASSIGGTGVRETQYF.

This clonotype was seen at least ten times. The chain employs TRBV7-2 and TRBJ2-2; no reliable D call. CDR1 is SGHTA, CDR2 FQGNSA, per germline. Trimming stripped 3 bases from V and 6 bases from J, with 8 bases between. CDR3 length: 13 residues. DNA of the CDR3: TGTGCCAGCAGCTTGGTCGTCCCCGGGGAGCTGTTTTTT. Its protein product is CASSLVVPGELFF.

This clonotype was seen many times. V and J are TRBV29-1 and TRBJ2-2, with D perhaps TRBD1 (6 bases). Per germline, CDR1 SQVTM and CDR2 ANQGSEA. The length of the CDR3 is 14 residues. The V end lost 3 bases, the J end lost 3 bases, and 11 bases lay between the germline ends. CDR3 sequence: CSVEDDRHTGELFF. The CDR3, as DNA: TGCAGCGTTGAGGACGACAGGCACACCGGGGAGCTGTTTTTT.

This clonotype was detected ten times or more. This sequence joins TRBV7-2 and TRBJ2-2; D not certain. This CDR3 has 12 amino acids. V lost 2 bases and J lost 7, with 5 bases in between. CDR1 SGHTA and CDR2 FQGNSA come from the germline V gene. The CDR3 coding sequence is TGTGCCAGCAGCTTATACGGCGGGGAGCTGTTTTTT. Translated, it gives CASSLYGGELFF. Combining the CDR3 with reference TRBV7-2 and TRBJ2-2 gives the whole variable domain GAGVSQSPSNKVTEKGKDVELRCDPISGHTALYWYRQSLGQGLEFLIYFQGNSAPDKSGLPSDRFSAERTGGSVSTLTIQRTQQEDSAVYLCASSLYGGELFFGEGSRLTVL.

This clonotype was counted at least ten times. V and J are TRBV5-1 and TRBJ1-5; 8 bases agree with TRBD1. Germline assignment: CDR1 SGHRS and CDR2 YFSETQ. This CDR3 has 13 residues. The V gene end was trimmed by 4 bases and the J gene end by 5 bases; junction bases not matched to a gene: 2. Here the CDR3 DNA reads TGCGCCAGCAGCGAACAGGGGGATCAGCCCCAGCATTTT. Translating gives CASSEQGDQPQHF.

This clonotype was observed many times. The gene calls are TRBV4-3 and TRBJ2-7; 7 bases map to TRBD1. CDR3 size: 16 residues. Germline CDR1 and CDR2: LGHNA and YSLEER. J gave up 3 bases and V 0 bases, and 8 bases lay outside the gene matches. The CDR3 loop is CASSQDWETGYYEQYF. DNA of the CDR3: TGCGCCAGCAGCCAAGATTGGGAGACAGGGTACTACGAGCAGTACTTC.

This clonotype was seen a few times. The chain joins TRBV10-3 to TRBJ2-1; TRBD2 aligns across 9 bases. The CDR3 is 13 residues long. Germline CDR1 and CDR2: ENHRY and SYGVKD. Trimming at V came to 10 bases and at J to 8 bases, leaving 9 bases not matched to a gene. CDR3 DNA sequence: TGTGCCACCTTAGCGGGAGCGGGGGATGAGCAGTTCTTC. Translating it yields CATLAGAGDEQFF.

At least ten counts were recorded for this clonotype. J is TRBJ2-1 and V is TRBV6-1; 8 bases map to TRBD2. V trimming: 6 bases; J trimming: 8 bases; junction bases outside the gene matches: 6. This CDR3 is 13 amino acids long. Germline values: CDR1 MNHNS, CDR2 SASEGT. The CDR3 is CASSGTREDEQFF. As DNA, the CDR3 is TGTGCCAGCAGCGGGACTAGGGAGGATGAGCAGTTCTTC.

The chain links TRBV12-3 or TRBV12-4 to TRBJ2-7; unclear D gene. Trimming pared 5 bases from V and 3 bases from J, leaving 14 bases between. The CDR3 contains 14 residues. This chain's CDR3 is CASSPSRILYEQYF. The DNA of the CDR3 is TGTGCCAGCAGTCCCTCCCGGATCCTCTACGAGCAGTACTTC.

The chain combines TRBV29-1 with TRBJ2-1; 8 bases map to TRBD1. Germline V lookup: CDR1 SQVTM, CDR2 ANQGSEA. The V gene end was trimmed by 8 bases and the J gene end by 1 base; junction bases not matched to a gene: 4. CDR3 length: 13 amino acids. CDR3 bases: TGCAGCTTTAGGGACAGGTCCTACAATGAGCAGTTCTTC. It translates to CSFRDRSYNEQFF.

This clonotype has at least ten counts. This chain connects TRBV27 to TRBJ1-1, with no clear D. The V gene's germline CDR1 is MNHEY and CDR2 SMNVEV (reference sequence). There are 12 residues in the CDR3. With 6 bases removed from V and 5 bases from J, the gap between germline ends came to 10 bases. This CDR3 reads CASSHGPTEAFF. The DNA of the CDR3 is TGTGCCAGCAGCCACGGACCGACTGAAGCTTTCTTT.

The rearrangement joins TRBV4-1 to TRBJ2-7; D gene unclear. Germline loops: CDR1 MGHRA, CDR2 YSYEKL. Trimming cost V 0 bases and J 1 base, with 10 bases left between them. This CDR3 has 15 residues. The chain's CDR3 is CASSQDTLRSYEQYF. The CDR3 DNA reads as TGCGCCAGCAGCCAAGACACCCTCAGGTCCTACGAGCAGTACTTC.